What follows are 16 T cell receptor beta chains derived from one specimen sequenced in a study of blood T cell repertoires in COVID-19 (dated by TCRdb to about 2020). Library preparation employed the immunoSEQ multiplex PCR assay. Drawn from immuneACCESS, this table holds only the in-frame rearrangements with V and J called that TCRdb kept. Clones are partly lost; checked studies trace under half to an unresolved V gene and leave the rest unexplained. This sample is represented by approximately 330,000 clones; about 87% of them were singletons. Of the sample, 7.5% to 10% falls within the top ten clones. Input material: peripheral blood. The receptor source for this set is a man aged 30-40 years with COVID-19, enrolled during active disease.

The gene calls are TRBV5-4 and TRBJ2-5, with TRBD2 matching 8 bases. CDR1 and CDR2 from the germline V gene are SGHNT and YYREEE (reference sequence). CDR3 length: 14 residues. V lost 3 bases, J lost 5 bases, and 6 bases stayed unmatched. The CDR3 DNA follows: TGTGCCAGCAGCTCAGGACTAGCCCTGGAGACCCAGTACTTC. This encodes CASSSGLALETQYF.

This chain connects TRBV7-2 to TRBJ1-1, with a possible D match to TRBD1 (6 bases). This CDR3 has 12 amino acids. CDR1 and CDR2 (germline): SGHTA, FQGNSA. V was pared by 5 bases and J by 10 bases, with 14 bases between. CDR3 residues: CASSRTRTAAFF. CDR3 DNA: TGTGCCAGCAGCCGTACCCGGACAGCAGCTTTCTTT.

The chain uses TRBV11-3 and TRBJ2-7; 7 bases align to TRBD1. The V and J ends lost 2 bases and 7 bases, in that order; junction bases with no gene match: 17. Germline values: CDR1 SGHNT, CDR2 YENEEA. The CDR3 runs to 17 residues. The CDR3 loop is CASSLRSGQQVPGEQYF. CDR3 bases: TGTGCCAGCAGCTTAAGGTCGGGACAGCAAGTTCCCGGTGAGCAGTACTTC.

The chain combines TRBV7-9 with TRBJ1-6, with 9 bases that match TRBD1. Per the germline V gene, CDR1 is SEHNR and CDR2 is FQNEAQ (reference sequence). With V trimmed by 5 bases and J by 11 bases, 10 bases remained unmatched. CDR3 size: 15 residues. CDR3 amino acids: CASSGKGTGMAPLHF. For the CDR3, the DNA is TGTGCCAGCAGCGGGAAGGGGACAGGGATGGCACCCCTCCACTTT.

In its sample, this clone was seen a few times. The chain is built from TRBV5-6 and TRBJ2-5; no clear D gene. The CDR3 extends over 12 amino acids. CDR1 and CDR2 from the germline V gene are SGHDT and YYEEEE. V lost 4 bases and J lost 5, with 9 bases in between. CDR3 in DNA: TGTGCCAGCAGCCCGGCAGGCGAGACCCAGTACTTC. This gives the protein CASSPAGETQYF.

The chain recombines TRBV28 with TRBJ2-7; TRBD1 might be the D (6 bases). Germline values: CDR1 MDHEN, CDR2 SYDVKM. V was clipped by 2 bases and J by 2 bases, with 16 bases between them. This CDR3 has 16 amino acids. CDR3 region: CASSLIAGDKTYEQYF. The DNA of the CDR3 is TGTGCCAGCAGTTTAATCGCCGGGGACAAGACCTACGAGCAGTACTTC.

The rearrangement uses TRBV5-1 and TRBJ1-3; 8 nucleotides align to TRBD1. The CDR3 covers 16 residues. After removal of 6 bases from V and 0 bases from J, the junction contained 8 bases not matched to a gene. CDR1 is SGHRS, CDR2 YFSETQ, per germline. Written as DNA, the CDR3 is TGCGCCAGCACCCGAGGACAGGGTTACTCTGGAAACACCATATATTTT. Its translation: CASTRGQGYSGNTIYF.

This clone occurred once. This sequence joins TRBV28 and TRBJ1-2; 8 nucleotides line up with TRBD1. This CDR3 contains 17 residues. V lost 5 bases and J lost 0; bases outside the gene matches: 11. Per the germline V gene, CDR1 is MDHEN and CDR2 is SYDVKM. The CDR3 DNA follows: TGTGCCAGCAGTCGCCCGACAGGGGACCTAGCTAACTATGGCTACACCTTC. Its translation: CASSRPTGDLANYGYTF.

V gene TRBV4-2 combines with J gene TRBJ2-7; 11 nucleotides align to TRBD1. The CDR3 runs 15 residues. V lost 2 bases to trimming and J lost 7 bases; unmatched junction nucleotides: 7. Germline lookup yields CDR1 LGHNA and CDR2 YNFKEQ. The CDR3: CASSQWPGTGGEQYF. The CDR3 DNA sequence: TGTGCCAGCAGCCAATGGCCCGGGACAGGGGGAGAGCAGTACTTC.

V is TRBV11-3 and J is TRBJ2-1, with 11 bases matching TRBD2. CDR3 size: 17 residues. V dropped 1 base and J dropped 5; count of bases not matched to a gene: 7. Per germline, CDR1 SGHNT and CDR2 YENEEA. The DNA for the CDR3 is TGTGCCAGCAGCTTAGCTAGCGGGGGGTACCAAAACAATGAGCAGTTCTTC. This encodes CASSLASGGYQNNEQFF.

The genes are TRBV19 and TRBJ1-1; D is perhaps TRBD1 (6 bases). V shed 1 base and J shed 1 base, with 13 bases lying between them. CDR3 size: 16 residues. Germline assignment: CDR1 LNHDA and CDR2 SQIVND (reference sequence). CDR3 nucleotides: TGTGCCAGTAGTATAGGGAGGACAGCGAAGAACACTGAAGCTTTCTTT. This translates into CASSIGRTAKNTEAFF.

This chain connects TRBV7-2 to TRBJ1-5; no clear D gene. CDR1 and CDR2 from the germline V gene are SGHTA and FQGNSA. The CDR3 loop spans 14 amino acids. The V end was cut by 1 base, the J end by 8 bases, with 12 bases between. The CDR3 DNA reads as TGTGCCAGCAGCTTAGGGGCGGGGTTGGAGCCCCAGCATTTT. It yields the protein CASSLGAGLEPQHF.

V and J are TRBV7-2 and TRBJ2-5, with 14 bases that match TRBD2. Germline loops: CDR1 SGHTA, CDR2 FQGNSA. CDR3 length: 19 amino acids. With 1 base clipped from V and 4 bases from J, the junction kept 11 bases outside the gene matches. This CDR3 is CASSLVRTSGGRRGETQYF. CDR3 nucleotide sequence: TGTGCCAGCAGCTTAGTTCGGACTAGCGGGGGGCGCCGGGGAGAGACCCAGTACTTC.

The rearrangement links TRBV10-2 to TRBJ1-1; tentative D call: TRBD1 (5 bases). Germline V gene data show CDR1 as WSHSY and CDR2 as SAAADI. Between the trimmed V and J ends, which lost 8 bases and 5 bases, there was a span of 18 bases. This CDR3 region has 14 residues. CDR3 nucleotide sequence: TGCGCCAGCTCCATCGTGGGGGAGGGAACTGAAGCTTTCTTT. Its translation is CASSIVGEGTEAFF.

This chain uses TRBV2 with TRBJ2-1; 10 positions agree with TRBD2. This CDR3 spans 16 amino acids. CDR1 SNHLY and CDR2 FYNNEI come from the germline V gene. The V and J ends lost 6 bases and 3 bases, in that order; junction bases with no gene match: 8. The CDR3 DNA sequence: TGTGCCAGCAGCCACCCCGGACTAGCGGACTACAATGAGCAGTTCTTC. Protein sequence: CASSHPGLADYNEQFF.

The chain carries TRBV4-3 and TRBJ1-1, with D maybe TRBD1 (6 bases). Germline V gives CDR1 LGHNA, CDR2 YSLEER. The V end lost 3 bases, the J end lost 1 base, and 15 bases lay between the germline ends. The CDR3 has 16 residues. For the CDR3, the DNA is TGCGCCAGCAGCCATTTACAGGGATTGGGGAACACTGAAGCTTTCTTT. Its translation: CASSHLQGLGNTEAFF.